This TCR beta chain was documented in a study of cytomegalovirus exposure and HLA in healthy donors. Regarding the study as a whole: TCR beta chain V- and J-gene trimming was linked, in a later analysis, to a missense variant in DCLRE1C. Associated with HLA alleles at 0.05 false discovery rate in a later analysis were over 15,000 TCR beta sequences. A later analysis reported that several of the most significant clusters appeared to be linked to common viral pathogens, among them Epstein-Barr virus. Analysis was performed later, and it showed HLA-associated TCR beta chains to be more clonally expanded than equally common others.

In regard to this clone: Its matching antigen is unknown.

Use of 60 Vbeta and 13 Jbeta primers characterized the PCR. Method: immunoSEQ multiplex PCR; TCRdb's copy keeps in-frame clones and lacks some. The data contain over 150,000 clones, roughly 70% of them singletons. This CDR3 contains 14 residues. CDR1 is LGHNA and CDR2 is YNFKEQ in the germline V gene. With 0 bases removed from V and 9 bases from J, the gap between germline ends came to 14 bases. The sample was PBMCs. The V and J genes are TRBV4-2 and TRBJ1-1; tentatively, D is TRBD1 (6 bases). The sequence was collected from a woman between 50 and 59 years old in good health and CMV-seropositive. CDR3 sequence reads: CASSQDYRQGQAFF. The CDR3 region has the DNA TGTGCCAGCAGCCAAGATTATCGTCAGGGGCAAGCTTTCTTT.